A single sample is the source of the 25 T cell receptor beta chains below, sequenced in a study of post-analysis software for immune sequencing data. Study-wide results and limits: When patients were compared with controls, roughly five TRBV segments were more frequent, TRBV5-6, TRBV5-1 and TRBV20-1 among them.

Tagging with unique molecular identifiers was a feature of the TCR beta cDNA libraries. TCRdb reprocessed the PCR reads with MiXCR, giving one entry per CDR3 protein. The sample contains hundreds of thousands of distinct CDR3 sequences, around 47% of which appear only once. These receptors are not linked to any known antigen. Sequences were obtained from blood. The receptor source for this set is a girl aged 10 to 17 with multiple sclerosis.

This clonotype was seen a few times. The chain uses TRBV4-1 and TRBJ2-5; D ambiguous. Germline CDR1 and CDR2: MGHRA and YSYEKL. This CDR3 contains 14 residues. The germline V and J ends were trimmed by 1 base and 0 bases, with 6 bases remaining between them. The CDR3 is CASSQASYQETQYF. CDR3 coding DNA: TGCGCCAGCAGCCAAGCAAGTTACCAAGAGACCCAGTACTTC.

In its sample, this clonotype was seen a few times. This sequence joins TRBV5-1 and TRBJ2-6, with 11 bases matching TRBD2. Germline CDR1 is SGHRS and CDR2 is YFSETQ. This CDR3 contains 19 residues. V shed 5 bases and J 4 bases; nucleotides not matched to a gene: 14. CDR3 region: CASSSTGLAGEAGANVLTF. The CDR3 DNA reads TGCGCCAGCAGTTCAACCGGACTAGCGGGTGAGGCGGGGGCCAACGTCCTGACTTTC.

The rearrangement joins TRBV6-5 to TRBJ2-7; 9 bases match TRBD2. This CDR3 comprises 18 residues. Germline V lookup: CDR1 MNHEY, CDR2 SVGAGI. V trimming: 2 bases; J trimming: 2 bases; junction bases outside the gene matches: 13. The CDR3 DNA sequence: TGTGCCAGCAGTTACCGGACTCCGGGACTAGCAGCCGCCTACGAGCAGTACTTC. It translates to CASSYRTPGLAAAYEQYF.

About this clonotype: One end of the junction fails to match germline, which may point to a read error. The chain uses TRBV12-3 or TRBV12-4 and TRBJ2-5; TRBD1 matches at 9 bases. The CDR3 sequence is 16 residues long. The CDR3: CASSSRTGAQQESQYF. The CDR3 DNA follows: TGTGCCAGCAGTTCTAGGACAGGGGCTCAGCAAGAGTCCCAGTACTTC.

This clonotype has just a few counts. This sequence joins TRBV5-1 and TRBJ1-5, with 8 bases lining up with TRBD1. The CDR3 sequence is 15 residues long. Germline CDR1 is SGHRS and CDR2 is YFSETQ. With 4 bases clipped from V and 1 base from J, the junction kept 4 bases outside the gene matches. The CDR3 loop reads CASSQTGDSNQPQHF. The CDR3 DNA follows: TGCGCCAGCAGCCAGACAGGGGACAGCAATCAGCCCCAGCATTTT.

The chain combines TRBV11-2 with TRBJ2-4, with D unresolved. The J call is uncertain, as TRBJ2-7 better fits the DNA end. The CDR3 loop spans 14 amino acids. Germline CDR1 is SGHAT and CDR2 is FQNNGV. Written as DNA, the CDR3 is TGTGCCAGCAGCTTAGCCTCGGCGGACTACGAGCAGTACTTC. Protein sequence: CASSLASADYEQYF.

V usage is TRBV6-1 and J usage is TRBJ2-3; no definite D call. Germline loops: CDR1 MNHNS, CDR2 SASEGT. V shed 6 bases and J shed 2 bases, with 15 bases lying between them. This CDR3 spans 15 amino acids. The CDR3 region has the DNA TGTGCCAGCAGCGCAACTTCTTACCACACAGATACGCAGTATTTT. Its translation is CASSATSYHTDTQYF.

The chain links TRBV20-1 to TRBJ2-1, with D maybe TRBD1 (6 bases). Looked up from germline, CDR1 is DFQATT and CDR2 is SNEGSKA (reference sequence). The V end lost 3 bases, the J end lost 0 bases, and 12 bases lay between the germline ends. The CDR3 totals 15 residues. The CDR3 DNA reads TGCAGTGCTAGTTCCCAGGGGAGCTCCTACAATGAGCAGTTCTTC. It yields the protein CSASSQGSSYNEQFF.

The V gene is TRBV5-5, the J gene TRBJ2-7; 8 nucleotides line up with TRBD2. CDR1 and CDR2 (germline): SGHKS, YYEKEE (reference sequence). This CDR3 spans 16 amino acids. Trimming removed 4 bases from V and 2 bases from J; junction bases left unmatched: 11. In DNA, the CDR3 is TGTGCCAGCAGCCCGGGTTTGGTAGCGGGGACCTACGAGCAGTACTTC. This gives the protein CASSPGLVAGTYEQYF.

This clonotype was seen a few times. The chain has TRBV9 and TRBJ2-1; no clear D. Looked up from germline, CDR1 is SGDLS and CDR2 is YYNGEE. The CDR3 sequence is 16 residues long. V lost 4 bases, J lost 0 bases, and 14 bases lay in between. DNA of the CDR3: TGTGCCAGCAGCCCCCATTCCGGGTACTCCTACAATGAGCAGTTCTTC. Translating gives CASSPHSGYSYNEQFF.

CDR3 sequence reads: CASTFGPGGSETQYF. The CDR3 DNA reads as TGTGCCAGCACCTTCGGACCAGGGGGCTCTGAGACCCAGTACTTC. V is TRBV7-7 and J is TRBJ2-7; 8 positions agree with TRBD1. The end of the DNA is better explained by TRBJ2-5, so the J call may be wrong. The CDR3 spans 15 residues. CDR1 is SSHAT and CDR2 is FNYEAQ in the germline V gene (reference sequence).

This clonotype was counted a single time. This sequence joins TRBV11-3 and TRBJ2-3; a weak D match, TRBD1 (7 bases). Trimming removed 4 bases from V and 4 bases from J, with 15 bases in between. The germline V gene has CDR1 SGHNT and CDR2 YENEEA. The CDR3 loop spans 15 amino acids. This CDR3 reads CASSSRQGGADTQYF. The CDR3 DNA is TGTGCCAGCAGCTCGCGGCAGGGGGGAGCAGATACGCAGTATTTT.

The CDR3: CASSPTLIQDRVVAEQYF. The CDR3 DNA is TGTGCCAGCAGCCCCACCCTCATCCAGGACAGGGTCGTGGCCGAGCAGTACTTC. The chain combines TRBV9 with TRBJ2-5, with TRBD1 matching over 8 bases. The DNA matches TRBJ2-7 better at its end, which makes the J call doubtful. Germline CDR1 is SGDLS and CDR2 is YYNGEE. This CDR3 has 18 residues.

This rearrangement joins TRBV7-2 to TRBJ2-5; the match to TRBD2 covers 9 bases. Trimming removed 6 bases from V and 1 base from J; junction bases left unmatched: 9. Germline CDR1 is SGHTA and CDR2 is FQGNSA. The CDR3 spans 16 residues. The CDR3 spells CASSQIAGDLQETQYF. Written as DNA, the CDR3 is TGTGCCAGCAGTCAGATAGCGGGGGACCTCCAAGAGACCCAGTACTTC.

This rearrangement joins TRBV7-9 to TRBJ2-3; the D is unclear. Per germline, CDR1 SEHNR and CDR2 FQNEAQ (reference sequence). V shed 8 bases and J shed 4 bases, with 7 bases lying between them. The CDR3 extends over 11 amino acids. CDR3 loop: CASSIPDTQYF. The CDR3 DNA is TGTGCCAGCTCTATTCCAGATACGCAGTATTTT.

The chain uses TRBV6-5 and TRBJ1-2; D not resolved. The CDR3 has 19 amino acids. V gave up 0 bases and J gave up 4 bases, with 24 bases separating them. The germline V gene has CDR1 MNHEY and CDR2 SVGAGI. CDR3 protein: CASSYSSKEDGRWVYGYTF. CDR3 nucleotide sequence: TGTGCCAGCAGTTACTCGAGTAAAGAGGACGGCAGATGGGTCTATGGCTACACCTTC.

The chain employs TRBV12-3 or TRBV12-4 and TRBJ2-7, with D hard to call. The V end was cut by 5 bases, the J end by 5 bases, with 10 bases between. There are 12 residues in the CDR3. For the CDR3, the DNA is TGTGCCAGCAGTCCCGCCTTCCACGAGCAGTACTTC. This sequence encodes CASSPAFHEQYF.

The genes are TRBV5-1 and TRBJ1-1; D gene ambiguous. The CDR3 covers 13 residues. Deletions cut 7 bases from V and 1 base from J, with 11 bases between. The germline CDR1 and CDR2 sequences are SGHRS and YFSETQ. The DNA of the CDR3 is TGCGCCAGCGGAATCCAGAGGAACACTGAAGCTTTCTTT. Its translation: CASGIQRNTEAFF.

This clonotype was detected once. Sequence at one end of the junction differs from germline and may be a read error. The chain combines TRBV12-3 or TRBV12-4 with TRBJ2-3, with TRBD2 as a possible D gene (6 bases). The CDR3 loop spans 15 amino acids. The CDR3 is CASSFGGTSTDMQYF. As DNA, the CDR3 is TGTGCCAGCAGTTTTGGCGGGACCAGCACAGATATGCAGTATTTT.

The V call is TRBV5-1, the J call TRBJ1-2; D is uncertain. The CDR3 loop spans 17 amino acids. CDR1 and CDR2 from the germline V gene are SGHRS and YFSETQ. V lost 2 bases and J 8 bases, leaving 25 bases between the germline ends. Here the CDR3 DNA reads TGCGCCAGCAGCTTAAAGCCCGAGGACCGCCGGGTTGGAGGCTACACCTTC. This sequence encodes CASSLKPEDRRVGGYTF.

This chain uses TRBV20-1 with TRBJ1-2, with 7 nucleotides matching TRBD1. Germline CDR1 and CDR2: DFQATT and SNEGSKA (reference sequence). V lost 8 bases, J lost 5 bases, and 5 bases stayed unmatched. This CDR3 has 11 amino acids. The CDR3 DNA sequence: TGCAGTTTGGGGACAGCTTATGGCTACACCTTC. This encodes CSLGTAYGYTF.

Here the CDR3 reads CASSLSTKGIGYTF. The CDR3 region has the DNA TGTGCCAGCAGCTTATCCACAAAAGGGATCGGCTACACCTTC. This sequence joins TRBV7-2 and TRBJ1-2; D remains unclear. The CDR3 runs to 14 residues. Trimming shortened V by 2 bases and J by 8 bases, and 15 bases separated the two germline ends. The germline gives CDR1 SGHTA, CDR2 FQGNSA.

The rearrangement uses TRBV20-1 and TRBJ2-7; D is perhaps TRBD2 (5 bases). The end of the DNA fits TRBJ2-5 better, so the J call may be wrong. Germline CDR1 reads DFQATT; CDR2 reads SNEGSKA (reference sequence). The CDR3 covers 14 residues. The CDR3 sequence: CSASLAGLQETQYF. The CDR3 nucleotides are TGCAGTGCTAGCTTGGCGGGCCTCCAAGAGACCCAGTACTTC.

Concerning this clonotype: One end of the junction varies from germline; a read error may be responsible. This chain joins TRBV29-1 and TRBJ2-1, with D possibly matching TRBD1 (5 bases). CDR1 SQVTM and CDR2 ANQGSEA come from the germline V gene. The CDR3 sequence is 11 residues long. The CDR3 sequence: CGVDSYNEQFF. Here the CDR3 DNA reads TGCGGCGTTGACAGCTACAATGAGCAGTTCTTC.

The chain is built from TRBV12-3 or TRBV12-4 and TRBJ1-6; TRBD1 agrees at 10 bases. V trimming: 6 bases; J trimming: 7 bases; junction bases outside the gene matches: 9. The CDR3 has 16 residues. In DNA form, the CDR3 reads TGTGCCAGCAGCCCGAGGCGGGGACAGGGGAATTCACCCCTCCACTTT. Its protein product is CASSPRRGQGNSPLHF.